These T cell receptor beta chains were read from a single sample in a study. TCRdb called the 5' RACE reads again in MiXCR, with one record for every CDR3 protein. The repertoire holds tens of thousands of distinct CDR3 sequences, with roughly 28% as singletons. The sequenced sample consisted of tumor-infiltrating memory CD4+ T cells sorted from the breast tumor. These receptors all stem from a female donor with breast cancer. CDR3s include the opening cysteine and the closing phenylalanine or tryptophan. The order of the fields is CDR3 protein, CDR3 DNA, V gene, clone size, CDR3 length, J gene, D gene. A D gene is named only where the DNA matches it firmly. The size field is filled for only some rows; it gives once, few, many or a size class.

CASRSPDRVYGYTF TGTGCCAGCAGATCTCCGGACAGGGTCTATGGCTACACCTTC TRBV6-5 few 14 TRBJ1-2 TRBD1
CASSLDNSGVGGANVLTF TGCGCCAGCAGCCTAGACAATTCTGGGGTTGGAGGGGCCAACGTCCTGACTTTC TRBV5-1 NA 18 TRBJ2-6 NA
CASSKEDRSSGNTIYF TGCGCCAGCAGCAAAGAGGACAGGAGCTCTGGAAACACCATATATTTT TRBV5-1 few 16 TRBJ1-3 TRBD1
CSVAEDTEAFF TGCAGCGTTGCGGAGGACACTGAAGCTTTCTTT TRBV29-1 NA 11 TRBJ1-1 NA
CASSQSQTQYF TGTGCCAGCAGCCAATCTCAGACCCAGTACTTC TRBV3-1 medium-sized 11 TRBJ2-5 NA
CASTPGTGYGYTF TGTGCCAGCACCCCCGGGACAGGCTATGGCTACACCTTC TRBV6-6 few 13 TRBJ1-2 TRBD1
CAGRPFVAEAFF TGTGCCGGCAGGCCCTTTGTGGCTGAAGCTTTCTTT TRBV7-9 NA 12 TRBJ1-1 NA
CASSYQNPNTGELFF TGTGCCAGCAGTTACCAGAACCCGAACACCGGGGAGCTGTTTTTT TRBV6-5 few 15 TRBJ2-2 NA
CASSPGQGRTGELFF TGCGCCAGCAGTCCCGGACAGGGTAGAACCGGGGAGCTGTTTTTT TRBV5-1 few 15 TRBJ2-2 TRBD1
CASSLPTQNTEAFF TGTGCCAGCAGCCTTCCGACCCAGAACACTGAAGCTTTCTTT TRBV7-9 NA 14 TRBJ1-1 NA
CASSPGTFLRGYTF TGTGCCAGCAGCCCCGGGACATTTCTTCGGGGCTACACCTTC TRBV4-2 once 14 TRBJ1-2 NA
CASSEDHRGDYGYTF TGTGCCAGCAGCGAAGACCACAGGGGTGACTATGGCTACACCTTC TRBV9 few 15 TRBJ1-2 TRBD1
CASSLDRQFLLF TGTGCCAGCAGCCTCGACCGACAGTTTCTCCTCTTT TRBV7-8 few 12 TRBJ1-1 NA
CTSSAGGRANVLTF TGTACCAGCAGCGCCGGGGGCAGGGCCAACGTCCTGACTTTC TRBV7-2 NA 14 TRBJ2-6 NA
CASSYGLYEELFF TGTGCCAGCAGTTATGGCCTATATGAAGAACTGTTTTTT TRBV6-6 few 13 TRBJ1-4 NA
CASSLAGARPLHF TGTGCCAGCAGCTTAGCAGGGGCCAGACCCCTCCACTTT TRBV7-2 few 13 TRBJ1-6 NA
CASSPARGLSGDNEQFF TGCGCCAGCAGCCCTGCCCGAGGGCTGTCCGGGGATAATGAGCAGTTCTTC TRBV5-1 NA 17 TRBJ2-1 NA
CASGASGMGLNEQFF TGTGCCAGCGGAGCTAGCGGGATGGGTTTGAATGAGCAGTTCTTC TRBV2 few 15 TRBJ2-1 TRBD2
CSAKDSFYGYTF TGCAGTGCCAAGGACAGTTTCTATGGCTACACCTTC TRBV20-1 NA 12 TRBJ1-2 NA
CSARGYRGGSEQFF TGCAGTGCTAGAGGTTATAGGGGAGGAAGTGAGCAGTTCTTC TRBV20-1 NA 14 TRBJ2-1 NA
CASSSGTGLNYGYTF TGTGCCAGCAGTTCCGGGACAGGCCTTAACTATGGCTACACCTTC TRBV6-1 many 15 TRBJ1-2 TRBD1
CASRSSYEQYF TGTGCCAGCAGATCATCCTACGAGCAGTACTTC TRBV28 NA 11 TRBJ2-7 NA
CSARTGTQNEQYF TGCAGTGCTCGAACCGGGACCCAAAACGAGCAGTACTTC TRBV20-1 NA 13 TRBJ2-7 NA
CSAARTEYTDTQYF TGCAGTGCCGCCAGGACAGAATACACAGATACGCAGTATTTT TRBV20-1 few 14 TRBJ2-3 NA